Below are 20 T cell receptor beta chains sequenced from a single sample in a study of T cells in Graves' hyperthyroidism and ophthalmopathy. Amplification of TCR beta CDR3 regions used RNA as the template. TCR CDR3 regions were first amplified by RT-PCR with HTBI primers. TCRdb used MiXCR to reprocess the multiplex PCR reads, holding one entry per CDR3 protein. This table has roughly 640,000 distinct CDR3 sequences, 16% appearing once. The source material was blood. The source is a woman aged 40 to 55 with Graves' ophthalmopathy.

The CDR3 sequence is CASSLRGWEQYF. CDR3 DNA sequence: TGTGCCAGCAGTTTACGAGGCTGGGAGCAGTACTTC. The chain has TRBV28 and TRBJ2-7; D not resolved. Between the trimmed V and J ends, which lost 2 bases and 7 bases, there was a span of 9 bases. CDR3 length equals 12 residues. Per germline, CDR1 MDHEN and CDR2 SYDVKM.

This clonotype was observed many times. The CDR3 is CASSFSTGPETQYF. The CDR3, as DNA: TGTGCCAGCAGCTTTTCGACAGGGCCAGAGACCCAGTACTTC. The V and J genes are TRBV7-6 and TRBJ2-5, with 7 bases identical to TRBD1. Germline V lookup: CDR1 SGHVS, CDR2 FNYEAQ. CDR3 length: 14 residues. V was clipped by 3 bases and J by 4 bases; unmatched bases: 5. The whole variable domain, filled in from reference TRBV7-6 and TRBJ2-5, reads GAGVSQSPRYKVTKRGQDVALRCDPISGHVSLYWYRQALGQGPEFLTYFNYEAQQDKSGLPNDRFSAERPEGSISTLTIQRTEQRDSAMYRCASSFSTGPETQYFGPGTRLLVL.

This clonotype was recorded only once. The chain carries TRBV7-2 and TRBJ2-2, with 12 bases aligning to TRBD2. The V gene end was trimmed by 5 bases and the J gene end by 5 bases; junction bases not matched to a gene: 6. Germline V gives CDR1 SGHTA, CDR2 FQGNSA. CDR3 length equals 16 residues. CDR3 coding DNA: TGTGCCAGCAGCCCTAGCGGGGGGGCCGGGACCGGGGAGCTGTTTTTT. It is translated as CASSPSGGAGTGELFF.

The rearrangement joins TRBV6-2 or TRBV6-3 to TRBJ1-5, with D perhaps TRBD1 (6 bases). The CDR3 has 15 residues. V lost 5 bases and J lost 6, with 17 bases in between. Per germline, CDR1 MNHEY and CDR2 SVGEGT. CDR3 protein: CASSPATGAGQPQHF. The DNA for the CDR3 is TGTGCCAGCAGTCCCGCGACGGGGGCGGGTCAGCCCCAGCATTTT.

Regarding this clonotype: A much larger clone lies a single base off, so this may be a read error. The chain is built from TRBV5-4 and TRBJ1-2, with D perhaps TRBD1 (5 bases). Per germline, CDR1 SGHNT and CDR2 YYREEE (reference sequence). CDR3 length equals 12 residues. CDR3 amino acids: CARSLRQGGYTF. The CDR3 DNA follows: TGTGCCCGCAGCTTGAGGCAGGGTGGCTACACCTTC.

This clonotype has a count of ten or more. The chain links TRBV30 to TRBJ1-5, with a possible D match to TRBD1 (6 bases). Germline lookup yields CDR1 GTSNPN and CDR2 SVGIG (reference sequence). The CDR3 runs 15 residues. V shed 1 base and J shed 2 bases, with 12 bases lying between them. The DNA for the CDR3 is TGTGCCTGGAGTGCGACAGGATTAGGCAATCAGCCCCAGCATTTT. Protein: CAWSATGLGNQPQHF.

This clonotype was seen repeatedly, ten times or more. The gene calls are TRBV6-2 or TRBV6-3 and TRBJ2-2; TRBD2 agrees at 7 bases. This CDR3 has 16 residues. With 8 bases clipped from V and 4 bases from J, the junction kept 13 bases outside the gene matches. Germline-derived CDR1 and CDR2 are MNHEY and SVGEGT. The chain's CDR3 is CASHRGDPTFTGELFF. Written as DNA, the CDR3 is TGTGCCAGCCATCGGGGGGACCCTACCTTCACCGGGGAGCTGTTTTTT.

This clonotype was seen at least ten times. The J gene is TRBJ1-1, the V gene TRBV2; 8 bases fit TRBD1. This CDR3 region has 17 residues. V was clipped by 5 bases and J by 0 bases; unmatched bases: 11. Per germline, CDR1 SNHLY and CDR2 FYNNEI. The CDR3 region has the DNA TGTGCCAGCAGTTTGGACAGGGAAGGTTCGATGAACACTGAAGCTTTCTTT. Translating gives CASSLDREGSMNTEAFF.

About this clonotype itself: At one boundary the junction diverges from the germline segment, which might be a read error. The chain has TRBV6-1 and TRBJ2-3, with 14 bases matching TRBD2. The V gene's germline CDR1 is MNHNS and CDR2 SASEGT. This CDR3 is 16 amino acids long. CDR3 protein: CASGEGLAGGSDTQYF. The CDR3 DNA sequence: TGTGCCAGCGGTGAAGGACTAGCGGGGGGCTCAGATACGCAGTATTTT.

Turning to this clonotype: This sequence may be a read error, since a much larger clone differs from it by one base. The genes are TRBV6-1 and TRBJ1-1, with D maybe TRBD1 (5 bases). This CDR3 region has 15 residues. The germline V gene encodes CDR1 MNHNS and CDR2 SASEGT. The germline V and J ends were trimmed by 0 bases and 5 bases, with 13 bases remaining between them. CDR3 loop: CASSEARRGTTEAFF. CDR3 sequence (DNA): TGTGCCAGCAGTGAAGCGAGGAGAGGGACTACTGAAGCTTTCTTT.

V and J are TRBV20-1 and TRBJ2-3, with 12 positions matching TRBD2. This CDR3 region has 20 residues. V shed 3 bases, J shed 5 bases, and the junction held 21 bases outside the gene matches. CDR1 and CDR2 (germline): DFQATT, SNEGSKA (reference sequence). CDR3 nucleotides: TGCAGTGCTAGTACGAATCTCCCAATATCTAGCGGGAGGGCCTTAGATACGCAGTATTTT. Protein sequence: CSASTNLPISSGRALDTQYF.

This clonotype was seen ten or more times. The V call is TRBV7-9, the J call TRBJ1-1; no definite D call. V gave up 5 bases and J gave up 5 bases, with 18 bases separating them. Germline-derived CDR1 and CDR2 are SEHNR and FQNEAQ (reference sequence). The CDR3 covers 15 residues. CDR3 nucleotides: TGTGCCAGCAGCCTGTTTGATCTCTCGGGTACTGAAGCTTTCTTT. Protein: CASSLFDLSGTEAFF.

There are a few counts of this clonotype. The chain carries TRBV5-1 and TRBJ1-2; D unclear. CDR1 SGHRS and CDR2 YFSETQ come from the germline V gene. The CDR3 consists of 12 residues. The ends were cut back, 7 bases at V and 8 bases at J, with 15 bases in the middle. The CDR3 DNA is TGCGCCAGCGGAGTGGACGGGAAGGGCTACACCTTC. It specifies CASGVDGKGYTF.

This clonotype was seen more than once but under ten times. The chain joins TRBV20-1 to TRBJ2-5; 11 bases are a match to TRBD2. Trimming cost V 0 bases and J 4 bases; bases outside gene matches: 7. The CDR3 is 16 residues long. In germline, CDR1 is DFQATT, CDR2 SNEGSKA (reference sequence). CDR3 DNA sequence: TGCAGTGCTAGAGATCCTAGCGGGGGGACATTAGAGACCCAGTACTTC. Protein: CSARDPSGGTLETQYF.

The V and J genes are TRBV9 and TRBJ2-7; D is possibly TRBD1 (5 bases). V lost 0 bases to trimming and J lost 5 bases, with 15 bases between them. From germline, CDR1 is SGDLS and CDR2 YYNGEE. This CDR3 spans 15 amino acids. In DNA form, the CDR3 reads TGTGCCAGCAGCGTAGCGGTAGCAGGGTGGAACGAGCAGTACTTC. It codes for CASSVAVAGWNEQYF. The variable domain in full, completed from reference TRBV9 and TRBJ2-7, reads DSGVTQTPKHLITATGQRVTLRCSPRSGDLSVYWYQQSLDQGLQFLIQYYNGEERAKGNILERFSAQQFPDLHSELNLSSLELGDSALYFCASSVAVAGWNEQYFGPGTRLTVT.

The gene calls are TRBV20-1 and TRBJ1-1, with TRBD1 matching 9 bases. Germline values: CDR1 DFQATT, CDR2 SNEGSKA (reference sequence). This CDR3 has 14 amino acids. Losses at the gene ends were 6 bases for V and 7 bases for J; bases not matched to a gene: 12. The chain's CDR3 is CSADLRDRVGEAFF. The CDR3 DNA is TGCAGTGCAGACCTCCGGGACAGGGTTGGTGAAGCTTTCTTT.

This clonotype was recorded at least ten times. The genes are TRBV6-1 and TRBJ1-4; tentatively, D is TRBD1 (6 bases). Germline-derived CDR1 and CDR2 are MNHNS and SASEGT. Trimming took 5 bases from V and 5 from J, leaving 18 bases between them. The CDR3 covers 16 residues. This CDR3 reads CASSTRGRRANEKLFF. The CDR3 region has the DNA TGTGCCAGCAGTACGAGGGGGAGGAGGGCCAATGAAAAACTGTTTTTT.

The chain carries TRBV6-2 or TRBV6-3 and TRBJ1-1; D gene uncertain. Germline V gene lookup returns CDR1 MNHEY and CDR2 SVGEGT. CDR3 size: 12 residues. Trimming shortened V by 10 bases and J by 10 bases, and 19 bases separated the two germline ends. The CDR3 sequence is CATALTTVTAFF. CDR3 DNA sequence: TGTGCCACCGCATTAACAACAGTGACAGCTTTCTTT.

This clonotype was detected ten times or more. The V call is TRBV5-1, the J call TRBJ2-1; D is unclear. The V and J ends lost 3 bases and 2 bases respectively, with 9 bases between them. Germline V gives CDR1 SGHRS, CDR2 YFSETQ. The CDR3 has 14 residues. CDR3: CASSSKGTYNEQFF. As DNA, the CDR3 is TGCGCCAGCAGCTCCAAGGGAACCTACAATGAGCAGTTCTTC.

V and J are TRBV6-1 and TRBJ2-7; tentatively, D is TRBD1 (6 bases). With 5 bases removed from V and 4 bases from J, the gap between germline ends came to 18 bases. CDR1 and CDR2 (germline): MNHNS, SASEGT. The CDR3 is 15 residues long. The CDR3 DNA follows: TGTGCCAGCAGTTGGGACATTGGAGGTTCTTACGAGCAGTACTTC. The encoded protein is CASSWDIGGSYEQYF.